This T cell receptor (beta chain) derives from a study of neoadjuvant anti-PD-1 for oral cavity cancer. Study-level information: Patients mostly received three to four biweekly nivolumab doses at 3 mg/kg before surgery.

Whole-study findings and limits: Higher pretreatment Treg/Th17 ratios tracked higher pretreatment blood clonality. With three patients per group, TCR findings need larger cohorts.

Time point: after neoadjuvant nivolumab, at surgical resection. Patients had HPV-negative, locally advanced oral cavity squamous cell carcinoma. The data were produced by immunoSEQ multiplex PCR, yet TCRdb's version contains in-frame clones alone and is incomplete. The table has 35,000 to 40,000 clones, about 36% seen once. This CDR3 is 13 amino acids long. V was pared by 6 bases and J by 5 bases, with 7 bases of the junction left unmatched. Germline V gene sequence: CDR1 WSHSY, CDR2 SAAADI. This clone was detected only a few times. Its matching antigen is unknown. This rearrangement joins TRBV10-2 to TRBJ2-7, with 7 bases identical to TRBD1. The sequencing used tumor tissue, collected after nivolumab (anti-PD-1) treatment. The clonotype originates from a person between 40 and 85 years old with oral cavity squamous cell carcinoma. The CDR3 is CASSVAGGNEQYF. The CDR3, as DNA: TGCGCCAGCAGCGTGGCAGGGGGTAACGAGCAGTACTTC.